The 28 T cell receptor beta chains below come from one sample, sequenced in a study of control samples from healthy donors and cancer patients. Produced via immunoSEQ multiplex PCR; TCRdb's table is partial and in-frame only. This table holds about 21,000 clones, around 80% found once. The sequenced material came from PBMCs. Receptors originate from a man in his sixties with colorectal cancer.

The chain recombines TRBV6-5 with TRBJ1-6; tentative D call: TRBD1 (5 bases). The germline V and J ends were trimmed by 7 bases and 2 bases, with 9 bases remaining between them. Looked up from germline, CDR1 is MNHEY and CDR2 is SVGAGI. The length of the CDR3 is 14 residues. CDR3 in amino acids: CASMAGTYNSPLHF. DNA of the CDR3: TGTGCCAGCATGGCAGGGACCTATAATTCACCCCTCCACTTT.

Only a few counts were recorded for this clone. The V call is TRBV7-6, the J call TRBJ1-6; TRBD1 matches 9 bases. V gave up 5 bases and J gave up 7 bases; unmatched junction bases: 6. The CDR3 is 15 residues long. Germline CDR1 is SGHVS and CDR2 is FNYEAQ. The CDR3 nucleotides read TGTGCCAGCAGCACCCGGACAGGGGCCAATTCACCCCTCCACTTT. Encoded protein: CASSTRTGANSPLHF.

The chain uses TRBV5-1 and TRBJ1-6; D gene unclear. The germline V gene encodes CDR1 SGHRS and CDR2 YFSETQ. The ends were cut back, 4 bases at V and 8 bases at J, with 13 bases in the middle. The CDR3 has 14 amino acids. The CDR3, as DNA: TGCGCCAGCAGCATGGTCCCCGAAGATTCACCCCTCCACTTT. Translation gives CASSMVPEDSPLHF.

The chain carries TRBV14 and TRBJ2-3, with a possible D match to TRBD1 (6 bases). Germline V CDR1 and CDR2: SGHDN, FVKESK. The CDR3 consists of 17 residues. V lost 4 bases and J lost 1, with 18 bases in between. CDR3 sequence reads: CASSLSAGVRCTDTQYF. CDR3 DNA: TGTGCCAGCAGCCTCTCTGCAGGGGTCCGCTGCACAGATACGCAGTATTTT.

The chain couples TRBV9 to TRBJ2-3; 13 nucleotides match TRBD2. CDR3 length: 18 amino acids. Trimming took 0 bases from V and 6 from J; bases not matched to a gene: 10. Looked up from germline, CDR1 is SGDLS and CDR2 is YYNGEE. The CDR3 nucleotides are TGTGCCAGCAGCGTAGGGACTAGCGGGGGTGTGTCGTTGGATACGCAGTATTTT. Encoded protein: CASSVGTSGGVSLDTQYF. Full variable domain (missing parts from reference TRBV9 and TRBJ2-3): DSGVTQTPKHLITATGQRVTLRCSPRSGDLSVYWYQQSLDQGLQFLIQYYNGEERAKGNILERFSAQQFPDLHSELNLSSLELGDSALYFCASSVGTSGGVSLDTQYFGPGTRLTVL.

The CDR3 reads CASSNYQTESYGYTF. CDR3 sequence (DNA): TGCGCCAGCAGCAATTACCAAACAGAGAGCTATGGCTACACCTTC. This chain uses TRBV10-2 with TRBJ1-2; D is unclear. V was clipped by 6 bases and J by 4 bases, with 18 bases between them. Germline CDR1 and CDR2: WSHSY and SAAADI. This CDR3 contains 15 residues.

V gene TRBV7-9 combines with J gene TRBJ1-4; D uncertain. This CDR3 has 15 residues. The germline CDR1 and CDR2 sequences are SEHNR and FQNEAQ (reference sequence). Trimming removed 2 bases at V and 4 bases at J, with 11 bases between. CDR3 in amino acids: CASSLTETRNEKLFF. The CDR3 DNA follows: TGTGCCAGCAGCTTAACGGAAACACGTAATGAAAAACTGTTTTTT.

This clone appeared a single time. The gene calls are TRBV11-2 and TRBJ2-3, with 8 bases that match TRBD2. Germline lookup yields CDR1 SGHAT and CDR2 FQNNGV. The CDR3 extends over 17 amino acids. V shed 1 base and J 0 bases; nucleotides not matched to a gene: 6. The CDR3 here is CASSLVLLAESTDTQYF. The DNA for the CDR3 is TGTGCCAGCAGCTTAGTACTACTAGCGGAGAGCACAGATACGCAGTATTTT.

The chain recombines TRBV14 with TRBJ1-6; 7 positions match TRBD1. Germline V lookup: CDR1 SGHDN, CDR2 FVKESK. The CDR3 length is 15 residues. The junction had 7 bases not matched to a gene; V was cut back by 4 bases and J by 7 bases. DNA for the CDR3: TGTGCCAGCAGCCTCGAGGGACAGAGAAATTCACCCCTCCACTTT. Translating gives CASSLEGQRNSPLHF. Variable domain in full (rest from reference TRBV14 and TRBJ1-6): EAGVTQFPSHSVIEKGQTVTLRCDPISGHDNLYWYRRVMGKEIKFLLHFVKESKQDESGMPNNRFLAERTGGTYSTLKVQPAELEDSGVYFCASSLEGQRNSPLHFGNGTRLTVT.

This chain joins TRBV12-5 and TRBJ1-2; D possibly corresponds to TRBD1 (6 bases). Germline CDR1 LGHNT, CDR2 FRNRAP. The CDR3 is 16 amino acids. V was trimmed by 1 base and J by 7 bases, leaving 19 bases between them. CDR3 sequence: CASGLAPLGGAGGYTF. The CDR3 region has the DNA TGTGCTAGTGGTTTGGCCCCCCTCGGGGGGGCAGGTGGCTACACCTTC.

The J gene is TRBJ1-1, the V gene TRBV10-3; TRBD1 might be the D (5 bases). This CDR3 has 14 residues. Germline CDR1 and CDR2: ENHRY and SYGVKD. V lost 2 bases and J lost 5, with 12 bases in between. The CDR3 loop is CAISEARGVTEAFF. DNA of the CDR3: TGTGCCATCAGTGAGGCGAGAGGGGTTACTGAAGCTTTCTTT.

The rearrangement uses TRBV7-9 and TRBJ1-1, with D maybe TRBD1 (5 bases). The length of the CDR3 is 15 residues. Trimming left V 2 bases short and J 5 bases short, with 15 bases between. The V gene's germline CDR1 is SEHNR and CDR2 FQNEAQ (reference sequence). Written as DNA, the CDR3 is TGTGCCAGCAGCTTAAACGCCAGGGAGGGAACTGAAGCTTTCTTT. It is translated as CASSLNAREGTEAFF.

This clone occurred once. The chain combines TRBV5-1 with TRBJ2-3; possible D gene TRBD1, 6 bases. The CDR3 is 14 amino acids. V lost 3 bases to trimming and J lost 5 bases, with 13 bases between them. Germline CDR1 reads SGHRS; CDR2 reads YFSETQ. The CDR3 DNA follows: TGCGCCAGCAGCTCCAATGCAGGGGAAGATACGCAGTATTTT. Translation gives CASSSNAGEDTQYF.

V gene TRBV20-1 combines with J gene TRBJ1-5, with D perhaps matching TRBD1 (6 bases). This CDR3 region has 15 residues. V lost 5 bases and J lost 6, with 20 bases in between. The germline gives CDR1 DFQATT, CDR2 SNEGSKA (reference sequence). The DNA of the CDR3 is TGCAGTGCTGGTGGGGGCGGGGCTAACGGTCAGCCCCAGCATTTT. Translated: CSAGGGGANGQPQHF.

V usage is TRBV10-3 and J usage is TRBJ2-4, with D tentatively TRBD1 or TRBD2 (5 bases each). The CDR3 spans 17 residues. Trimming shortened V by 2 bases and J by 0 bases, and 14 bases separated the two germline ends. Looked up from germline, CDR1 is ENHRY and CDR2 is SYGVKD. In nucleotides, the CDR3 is TGTGCCATCAGTGAGGGGGACGGCCGGCTAGCCAAAAACATTCAGTACTTC. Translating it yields CAISEGDGRLAKNIQYF.

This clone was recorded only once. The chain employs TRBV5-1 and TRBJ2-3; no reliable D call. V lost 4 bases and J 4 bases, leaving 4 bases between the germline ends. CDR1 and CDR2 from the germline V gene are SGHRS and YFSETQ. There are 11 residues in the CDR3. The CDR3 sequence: CASSASDTQYF. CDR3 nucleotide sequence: TGCGCCAGCAGCGCTTCAGATACGCAGTATTTT. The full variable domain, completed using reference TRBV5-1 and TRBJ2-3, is KAGVTQTPRYLIKTRGQQVTLSCSPISGHRSVSWYQQTPGQGLQFLFEYFSETQRNKGNFPGRFSGRQFSNSRSEMNVSTLELGDSALYLCASSASDTQYFGPGTRLTVL.

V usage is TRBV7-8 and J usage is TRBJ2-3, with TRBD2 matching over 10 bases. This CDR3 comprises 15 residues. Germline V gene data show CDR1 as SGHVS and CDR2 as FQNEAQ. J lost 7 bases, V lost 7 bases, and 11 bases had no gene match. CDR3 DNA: TGTGCCAGCATTCCGGGACTAGCGCAGCATTATACGCAGTATTTT. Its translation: CASIPGLAQHYTQYF.

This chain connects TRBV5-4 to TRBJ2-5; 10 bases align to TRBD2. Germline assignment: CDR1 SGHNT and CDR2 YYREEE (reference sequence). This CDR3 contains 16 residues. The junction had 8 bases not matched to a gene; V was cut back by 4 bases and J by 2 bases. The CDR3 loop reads CASSLKLAGSQETQYF. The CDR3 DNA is TGTGCCAGCAGCCTTAAACTAGCGGGGAGTCAAGAGACCCAGTACTTC.

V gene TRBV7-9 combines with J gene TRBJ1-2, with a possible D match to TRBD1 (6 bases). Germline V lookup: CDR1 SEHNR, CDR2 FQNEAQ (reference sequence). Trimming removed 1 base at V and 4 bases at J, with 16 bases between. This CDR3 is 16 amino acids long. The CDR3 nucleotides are TGTGCCAGCAGCTTAGGATCGGCAGGGGCCTTCTATGGCTACACCTTC. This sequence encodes CASSLGSAGAFYGYTF.

The CDR3 nucleotides read TGCGCCAGCAAACTGAAGGGGGCCCCCGGGGAGCTGTTTTTT. Amino acid sequence: CASKLKGAPGELFF. The chain couples TRBV5-1 to TRBJ2-2; 7 bases line up with TRBD1. The germline V gene encodes CDR1 SGHRS and CDR2 YFSETQ. V dropped 6 bases and J dropped 6; count of bases not matched to a gene: 8. CDR3 length: 14 amino acids.

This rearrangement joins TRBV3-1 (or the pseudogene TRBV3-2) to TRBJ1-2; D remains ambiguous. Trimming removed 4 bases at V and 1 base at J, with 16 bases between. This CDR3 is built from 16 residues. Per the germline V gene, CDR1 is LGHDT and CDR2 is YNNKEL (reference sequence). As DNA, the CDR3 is TGTGCCAGCAGCCGCACGGGAGGCGCTGATAACTATGGCTACACCTTC. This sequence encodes CASSRTGGADNYGYTF.

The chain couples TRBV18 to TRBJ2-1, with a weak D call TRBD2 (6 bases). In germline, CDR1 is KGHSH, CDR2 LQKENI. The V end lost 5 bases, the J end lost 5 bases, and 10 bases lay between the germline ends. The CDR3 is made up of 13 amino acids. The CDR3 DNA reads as TGTGCCAGCTCAAGGGGACTCGACAATGAGCAGTTCTTC. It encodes CASSRGLDNEQFF.

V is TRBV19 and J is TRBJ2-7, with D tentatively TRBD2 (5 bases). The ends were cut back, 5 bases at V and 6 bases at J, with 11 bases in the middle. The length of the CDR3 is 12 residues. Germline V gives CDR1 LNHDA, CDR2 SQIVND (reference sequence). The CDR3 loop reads CASSATGSEQYF. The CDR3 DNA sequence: TGTGCCAGTAGTGCGACGGGGAGCGAGCAGTACTTC. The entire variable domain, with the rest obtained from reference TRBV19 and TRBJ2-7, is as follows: DGGITQSPKYLFRKEGQNVTLSCEQNLNHDAMYWYRQDPGQGLRLIYYSQIVNDFQKGDIAEGYSVSREKKESFPLTVTSAQKNPTAFYLCASSATGSEQYFGPGTRLTVT.

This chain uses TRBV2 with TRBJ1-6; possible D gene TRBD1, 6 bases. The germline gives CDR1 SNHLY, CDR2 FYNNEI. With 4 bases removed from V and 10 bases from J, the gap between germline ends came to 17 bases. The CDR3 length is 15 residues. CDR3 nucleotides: TGTGCCAGCAGTGGATGGGACATGGGTTACTCACCCCTCCACTTT. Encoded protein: CASSGWDMGYSPLHF.

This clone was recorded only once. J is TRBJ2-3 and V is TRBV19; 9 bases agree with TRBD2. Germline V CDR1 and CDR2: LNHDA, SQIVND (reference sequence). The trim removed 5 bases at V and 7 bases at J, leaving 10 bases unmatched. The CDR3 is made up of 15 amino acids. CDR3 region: CASSAGASGAHTQYF. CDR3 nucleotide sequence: TGTGCCAGTAGTGCGGGGGCTAGCGGGGCCCATACGCAGTATTTT.

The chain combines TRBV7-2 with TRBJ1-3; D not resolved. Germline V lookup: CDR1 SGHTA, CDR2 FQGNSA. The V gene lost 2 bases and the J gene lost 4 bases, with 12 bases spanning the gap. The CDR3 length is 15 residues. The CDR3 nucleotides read TGTGCCAGCAGCTTAATCAGCCAAACGGGAAACACCATATATTTT. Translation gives CASSLISQTGNTIYF.

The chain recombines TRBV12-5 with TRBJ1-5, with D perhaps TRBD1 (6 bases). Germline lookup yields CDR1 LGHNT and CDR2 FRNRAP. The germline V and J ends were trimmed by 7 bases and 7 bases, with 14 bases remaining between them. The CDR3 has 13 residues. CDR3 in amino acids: CASAGRGSQPQHF. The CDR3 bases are TGTGCTAGTGCCGGGAGGGGGAGCCAGCCCCAGCATTTT.

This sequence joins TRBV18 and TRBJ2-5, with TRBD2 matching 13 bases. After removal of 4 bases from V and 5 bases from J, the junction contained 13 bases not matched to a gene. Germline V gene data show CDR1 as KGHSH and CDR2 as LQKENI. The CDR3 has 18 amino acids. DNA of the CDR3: TGTGCCAGCTCACGACCGGGACTAGCGGGGTCTTGGAAGGAGACCCAGTACTTC. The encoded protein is CASSRPGLAGSWKETQYF.